In this sample, the clone carrying this TCR beta chain turned up many times. This sample was included in a study of prognosis after radiotherapy for stage I lung cancer. The wider study: In 12 to 15 patients the disease was a newly diagnosed primary stage I lung tumor, whereas 5 or 6 had oligometastatic NSCLC following surgical resection of the primary tumor. As radiotherapy, SBRT was administered in 3 to 5 fractions with a biologically effective dose of at least 100 Gy.

This CDR3 is built from 13 residues. V was trimmed by 4 bases and J by 7 bases, leaving 11 bases between them. Germline V gene data show CDR1 as LNHDA and CDR2 as SQIVND (reference sequence). Two time points each involved a draw of 5.5 to 7.5 milliliters of peripheral blood. From genomic DNA, TCR beta CDR3 was amplified by two-round multiplex PCR. For every TRBV and TRBJ gene, a specific primer was used in first-round PCR. Via MiXCR, TCRdb re-called the multiplex PCR reads, giving one row per CDR3 protein. The data show under 20,000 distinct CDR3 sequences, with roughly 53% seen just once and over 25% held by the top ten.

Sequences were derived from PBMCs, sampled before or after stereotactic body radiation therapy (not recorded which). The receptor was isolated from a donor aged 50 or older with non-small cell lung cancer. The V call is TRBV19, the J call TRBJ2-1; no clear D. The CDR3, as DNA: TGTGCCAGTAGTACAACGGGCCTGAATGAGCAGTTCTTC. Protein product: CASSTTGLNEQFF.